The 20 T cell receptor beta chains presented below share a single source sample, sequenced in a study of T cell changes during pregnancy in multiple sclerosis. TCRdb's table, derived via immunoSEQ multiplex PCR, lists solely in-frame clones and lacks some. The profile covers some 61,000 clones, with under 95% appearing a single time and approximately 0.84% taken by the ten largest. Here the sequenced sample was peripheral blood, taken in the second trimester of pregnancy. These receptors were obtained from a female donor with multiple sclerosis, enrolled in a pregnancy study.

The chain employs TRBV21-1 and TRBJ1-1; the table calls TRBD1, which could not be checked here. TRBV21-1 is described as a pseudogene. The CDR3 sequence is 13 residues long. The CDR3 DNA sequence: TGTGCCAGCAGCAAGCTACTGGGCTCAGAAGCTTTCTTT. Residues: CASSKLLGSEAFF.

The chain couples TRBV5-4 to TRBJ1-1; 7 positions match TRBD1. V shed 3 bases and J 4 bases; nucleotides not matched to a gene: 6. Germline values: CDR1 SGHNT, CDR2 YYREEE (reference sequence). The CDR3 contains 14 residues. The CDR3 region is CASSSYRGGTEAFF. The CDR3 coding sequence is TGTGCCAGCAGCTCCTACAGGGGCGGCACTGAAGCTTTCTTT. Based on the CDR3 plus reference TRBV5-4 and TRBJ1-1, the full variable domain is ETGVTQSPTHLIKTRGQQVTLRCSSQSGHNTVSWYQQALGQGPQFIFQYYREEENGRGNFPPRFSGLQFPNYSSELNVNALELDDSALYLCASSSYRGGTEAFFGQGTRLTVV.

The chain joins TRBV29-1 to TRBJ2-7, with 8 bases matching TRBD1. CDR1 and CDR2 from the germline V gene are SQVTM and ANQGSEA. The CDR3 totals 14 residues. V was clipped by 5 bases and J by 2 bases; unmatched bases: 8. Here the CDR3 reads CSVIGQGVPYEQYF. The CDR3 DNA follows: TGCAGCGTTATTGGACAGGGCGTCCCCTACGAGCAGTACTTC.

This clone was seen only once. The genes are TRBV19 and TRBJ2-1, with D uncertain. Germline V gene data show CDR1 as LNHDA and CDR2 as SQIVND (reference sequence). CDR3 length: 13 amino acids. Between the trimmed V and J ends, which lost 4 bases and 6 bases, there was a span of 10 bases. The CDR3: CASSTGLPNEQFF. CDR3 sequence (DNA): TGTGCCAGTAGTACCGGTTTGCCCAATGAGCAGTTCTTC.

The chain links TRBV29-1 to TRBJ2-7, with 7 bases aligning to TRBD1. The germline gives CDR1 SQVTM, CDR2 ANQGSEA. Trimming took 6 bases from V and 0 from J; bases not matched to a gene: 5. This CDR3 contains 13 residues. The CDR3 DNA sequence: TGCAGCGTCCGGGCAGGGGGCTCCTACGAGCAGTACTTC. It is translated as CSVRAGGSYEQYF.

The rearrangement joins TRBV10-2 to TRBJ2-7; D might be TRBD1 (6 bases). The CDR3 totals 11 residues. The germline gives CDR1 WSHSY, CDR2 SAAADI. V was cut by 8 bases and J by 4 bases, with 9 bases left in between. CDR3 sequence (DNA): TGCGCCAGCGCAGGGGTGTACGAGCAGTACTTC. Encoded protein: CASAGVYEQYF.

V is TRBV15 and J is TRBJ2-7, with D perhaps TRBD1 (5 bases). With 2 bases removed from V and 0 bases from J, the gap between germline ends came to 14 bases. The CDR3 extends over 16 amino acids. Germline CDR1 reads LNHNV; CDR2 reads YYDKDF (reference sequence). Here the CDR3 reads CATSRNPDSLSYEQYF. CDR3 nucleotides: TGTGCCACCAGCAGAAACCCTGACAGCCTCTCCTACGAGCAGTACTTC.

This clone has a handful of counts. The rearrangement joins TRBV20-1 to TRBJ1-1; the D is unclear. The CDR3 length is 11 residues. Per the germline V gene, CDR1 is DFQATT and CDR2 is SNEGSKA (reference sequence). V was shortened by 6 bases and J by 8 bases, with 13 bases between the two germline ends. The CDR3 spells CSAVDGFEAFF. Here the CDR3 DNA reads TGCAGTGCCGTAGACGGGTTCGAAGCTTTCTTT.

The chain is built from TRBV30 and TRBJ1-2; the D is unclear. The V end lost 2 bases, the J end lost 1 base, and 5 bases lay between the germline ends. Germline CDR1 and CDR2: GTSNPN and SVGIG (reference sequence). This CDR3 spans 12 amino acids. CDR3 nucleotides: TGTGCCTGGAGTTATCTTAACTATGGCTACACCTTC. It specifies CAWSYLNYGYTF.

In DNA form, the CDR3 reads TGTGCCAGCTCACCACCAGCAGGGGCCGGGAACGAGCAGTACTTC. It specifies CASSPPAGAGNEQYF. This chain links TRBV18 with TRBJ2-7, with a weak D call TRBD1 (6 bases). CDR3 length: 15 amino acids. The germline V gene has CDR1 KGHSH and CDR2 LQKENI. Deletions cut 0 bases from V and 5 bases from J, with 14 bases between.

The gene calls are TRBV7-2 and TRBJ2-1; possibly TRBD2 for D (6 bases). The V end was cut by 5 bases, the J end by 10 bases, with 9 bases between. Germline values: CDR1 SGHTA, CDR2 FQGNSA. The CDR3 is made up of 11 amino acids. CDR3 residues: CASSHLAEQFF. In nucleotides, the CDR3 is TGTGCCAGCAGCCATCTAGCGGAGCAGTTCTTC.

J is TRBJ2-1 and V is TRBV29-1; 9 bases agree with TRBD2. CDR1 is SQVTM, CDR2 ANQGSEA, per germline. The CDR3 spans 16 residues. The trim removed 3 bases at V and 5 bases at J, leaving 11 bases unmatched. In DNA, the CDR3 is TGCAGCGTTGATGTCGCGGGGGGGCCGGTCGACAATGAGCAGTTCTTC. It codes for CSVDVAGGPVDNEQFF.

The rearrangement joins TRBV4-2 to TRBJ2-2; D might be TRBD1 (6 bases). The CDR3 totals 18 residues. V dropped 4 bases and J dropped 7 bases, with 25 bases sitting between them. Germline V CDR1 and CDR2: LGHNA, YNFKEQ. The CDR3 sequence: CASSPRILTGSVGGELFF. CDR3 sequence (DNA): TGTGCCAGCAGCCCACGAATTTTGACAGGATCCGTGGGCGGGGAGCTGTTTTTT.

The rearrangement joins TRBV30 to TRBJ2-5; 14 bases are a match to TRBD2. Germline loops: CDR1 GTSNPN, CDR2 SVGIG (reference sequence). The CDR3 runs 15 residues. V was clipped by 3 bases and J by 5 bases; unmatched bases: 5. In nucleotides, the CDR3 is TGTGCCTGGAGGGGACTAGCGGGGGCCGGGGAGACCCAGTACTTC. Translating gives CAWRGLAGAGETQYF.

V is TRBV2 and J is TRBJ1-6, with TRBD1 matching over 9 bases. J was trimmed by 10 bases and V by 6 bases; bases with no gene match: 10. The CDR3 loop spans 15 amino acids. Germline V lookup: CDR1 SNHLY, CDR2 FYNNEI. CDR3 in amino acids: CASSGDRVQYSPLHF. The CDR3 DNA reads TGTGCCAGCAGCGGGGACAGGGTACAATACTCACCCCTCCACTTT.

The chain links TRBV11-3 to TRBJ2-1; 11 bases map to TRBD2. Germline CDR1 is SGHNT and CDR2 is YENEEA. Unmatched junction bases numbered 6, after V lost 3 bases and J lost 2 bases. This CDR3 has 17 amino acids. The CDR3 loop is CASSLGTSGGAYNEQFF. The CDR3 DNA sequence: TGTGCCAGCAGCTTGGGCACTAGCGGGGGAGCCTACAATGAGCAGTTCTTC.

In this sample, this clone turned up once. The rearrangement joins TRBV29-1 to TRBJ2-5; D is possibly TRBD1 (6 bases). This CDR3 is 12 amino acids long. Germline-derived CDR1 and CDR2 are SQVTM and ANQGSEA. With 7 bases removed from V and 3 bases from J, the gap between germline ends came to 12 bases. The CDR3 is CSGTRTEETQYF. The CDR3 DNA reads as TGCAGCGGGACGCGGACAGAAGAGACCCAGTACTTC.

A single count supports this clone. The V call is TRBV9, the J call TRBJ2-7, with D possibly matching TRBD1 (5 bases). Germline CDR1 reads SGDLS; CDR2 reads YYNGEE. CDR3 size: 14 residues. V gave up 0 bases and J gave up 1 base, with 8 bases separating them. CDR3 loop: CASSVVDSSYEQYF. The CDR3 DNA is TGTGCCAGCAGCGTAGTCGACAGTTCCTACGAGCAGTACTTC. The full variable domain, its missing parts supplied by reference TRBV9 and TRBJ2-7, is DSGVTQTPKHLITATGQRVTLRCSPRSGDLSVYWYQQSLDQGLQFLIQYYNGEERAKGNILERFSAQQFPDLHSELNLSSLELGDSALYFCASSVVDSSYEQYFGPGTRLTVT.

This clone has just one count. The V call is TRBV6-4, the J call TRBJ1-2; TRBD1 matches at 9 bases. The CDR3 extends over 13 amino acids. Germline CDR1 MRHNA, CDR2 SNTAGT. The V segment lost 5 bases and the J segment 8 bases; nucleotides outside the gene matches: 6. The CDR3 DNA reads TGTGCCAGCAGTCCGACAGGGGGTTCCGGCTACACCTTC. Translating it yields CASSPTGGSGYTF.

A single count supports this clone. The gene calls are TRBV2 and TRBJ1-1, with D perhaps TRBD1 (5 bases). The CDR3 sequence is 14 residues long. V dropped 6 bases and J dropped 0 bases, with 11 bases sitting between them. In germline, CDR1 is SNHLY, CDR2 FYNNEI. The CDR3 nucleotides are TGTGCCAGCAGGAAGACAGAGCTGAACACTGAAGCTTTCTTT. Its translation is CASRKTELNTEAFF.